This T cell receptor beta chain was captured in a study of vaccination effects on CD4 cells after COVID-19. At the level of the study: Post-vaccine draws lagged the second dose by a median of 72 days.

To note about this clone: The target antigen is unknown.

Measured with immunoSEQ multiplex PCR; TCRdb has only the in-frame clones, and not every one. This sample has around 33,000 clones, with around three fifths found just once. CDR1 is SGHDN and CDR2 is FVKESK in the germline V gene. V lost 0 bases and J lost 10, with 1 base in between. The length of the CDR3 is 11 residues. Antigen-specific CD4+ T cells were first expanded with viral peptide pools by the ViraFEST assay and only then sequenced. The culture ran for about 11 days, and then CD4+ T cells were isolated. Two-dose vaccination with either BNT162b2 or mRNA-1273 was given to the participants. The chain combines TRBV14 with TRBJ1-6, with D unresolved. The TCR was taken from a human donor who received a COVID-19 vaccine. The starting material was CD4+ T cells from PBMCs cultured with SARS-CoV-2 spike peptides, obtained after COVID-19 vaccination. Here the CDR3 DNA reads TGTGCCAGCAGCCAAGAGTCACCCCTCCACTTT. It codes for CASSQESPLHF.